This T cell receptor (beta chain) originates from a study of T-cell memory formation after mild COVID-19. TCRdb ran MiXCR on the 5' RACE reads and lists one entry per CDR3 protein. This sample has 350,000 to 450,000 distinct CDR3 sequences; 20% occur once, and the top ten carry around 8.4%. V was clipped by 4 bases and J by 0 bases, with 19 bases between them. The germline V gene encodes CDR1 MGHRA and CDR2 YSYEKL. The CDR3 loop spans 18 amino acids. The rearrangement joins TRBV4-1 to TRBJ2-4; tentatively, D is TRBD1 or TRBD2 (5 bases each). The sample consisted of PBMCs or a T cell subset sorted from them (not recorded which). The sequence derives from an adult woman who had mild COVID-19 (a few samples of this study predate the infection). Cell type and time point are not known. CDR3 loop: CASSPQGTQPIAKNIQYF. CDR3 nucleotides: TGCGCCAGCAGCCCTCAAGGGACGCAGCCAATAGCCAAAAACATTCAGTACTTC.